These 9 T cell receptor beta chains came from one sample sequenced in a study of identical twins. TCRdb used MiXCR to reprocess the 5' RACE reads, holding one entry per CDR3 protein. The table includes around 340,000 distinct CDR3 sequences, roughly 10% detected once. Sequenced input: naive T cells sorted from blood. These receptors originate from a woman aged 50 to 60 in good health.

The chain recombines TRBV15 with TRBJ2-1; weak D call: TRBD1 (5 bases). CDR3 size: 13 residues. Trimming took off 1 base at V and 10 bases at J, with 11 bases between the two ends. Germline V gene sequence: CDR1 LNHNV, CDR2 YYDKDF (reference sequence). CDR3 amino acids: CATSRVSGSEQFF. CDR3 sequence (DNA): TGTGCCACCAGCAGAGTCTCAGGGTCCGAGCAGTTCTTC.

This clonotype came up a few times. CDR3: CASSELGGYGYTF. In DNA, the CDR3 is TGTGCCAGCAGTGAACTGGGAGGCTATGGCTACACCTTC. This sequence joins TRBV2 and TRBJ1-2; no reliable D call. CDR3 size: 13 residues. V shed 2 bases and J shed 4 bases, with 8 bases lying between them. The V gene's germline CDR1 is SNHLY and CDR2 FYNNEI.

The rearrangement joins TRBV30 to TRBJ2-2; possibly TRBD1 for D (6 bases). The CDR3 consists of 16 residues. CDR1 is GTSNPN, CDR2 SVGIG, per germline (reference sequence). The V gene lost 1 base and the J gene lost 0 bases, with 12 bases spanning the gap. CDR3 protein: CAWSARTVTNTGELFF. The CDR3, as DNA: TGTGCCTGGAGTGCCAGGACAGTTACGAACACCGGGGAGCTGTTTTTT.

This clonotype was detected many times. The chain is built from TRBV7-8 and TRBJ2-5; D remains ambiguous. Germline V gene sequence: CDR1 SGHVS, CDR2 FQNEAQ. This CDR3 region has 14 residues. Trimming stripped 7 bases from V and 5 bases from J, with 17 bases between. CDR3 sequence: CASTLLVAGETQYF. In DNA, the CDR3 is TGTGCCAGCACTCTCTTGGTAGCCGGCGAGACCCAGTACTTC.

In its sample, this clonotype was seen many times. This chain connects TRBV7-9 to TRBJ2-1; D is unclear. CDR1 SEHNR and CDR2 FQNEAQ come from the germline V gene (reference sequence). Trimming pared 5 bases from V and 3 bases from J, leaving 11 bases between. CDR3 length: 14 amino acids. The CDR3: CASSPGVVYNEQFF. DNA of the CDR3: TGTGCCAGCAGCCCCGGTGTAGTCTACAATGAGCAGTTCTTC.

CDR3 sequence reads: CASSLSTGRDYGYTF. The CDR3, as DNA: TGTGCCAGCAGCTTATCGACAGGGCGAGACTATGGCTACACCTTC. The genes are TRBV11-2 and TRBJ1-2; TRBD1 aligns across 7 bases. The CDR3 length is 15 residues. CDR1 SGHAT and CDR2 FQNNGV come from the germline V gene. J lost 3 bases, V lost 2 bases, and 6 bases had no gene match.

CDR3 residues: CAWSVLRLAPNPGEAGELFF. DNA of the CDR3: TGTGCCTGGAGTGTACTCCGACTAGCGCCAAACCCCGGGGAAGCCGGGGAGCTGTTTTTT. The chain has TRBV30 and TRBJ2-2, with 8 bases matching TRBD2. The J segment lost 6 bases and the V segment lost 0 bases, leaving 21 bases of the junction unmatched. Germline lookup yields CDR1 GTSNPN and CDR2 SVGIG (reference sequence). CDR3 length equals 20 residues. Complete variable domain (other parts from reference TRBV30 and TRBJ2-2): SQTIHQWPATLVQPVGSPLSLECTVEGTSNPNLYWYRQAAGRGLQLLFYSVGIGQISSEVPQNLSASRPQDRQFILSSKKLLLSDSGFYLCAWSVLRLAPNPGEAGELFFGEGSRLTVL.

This clonotype was counted only a few times. The chain recombines TRBV7-9 with TRBJ2-7; D is possibly TRBD2 (6 bases). Germline V gene sequence: CDR1 SEHNR, CDR2 FQNEAQ (reference sequence). CDR3 length: 14 residues. V was clipped by 3 bases and J by 6 bases, with 15 bases between them. CDR3 in amino acids: CASSLAVTGGEQYV. DNA for the CDR3: TGTGCCAGCAGCTTGGCAGTGACCGGGGGCGAGCAGTACGTC.

The genes are TRBV9 and TRBJ2-3, with D perhaps assigned TRBD1 or TRBD2 (5 bases each). The CDR3 is 14 amino acids. Germline assignment: CDR1 SGDLS and CDR2 YYNGEE. The CDR3 sequence is CAPNSEGYTDTQYF. The CDR3 DNA follows: TGTGCTCCTAACAGCGAGGGGTACACAGATACGCAGTATTTT.